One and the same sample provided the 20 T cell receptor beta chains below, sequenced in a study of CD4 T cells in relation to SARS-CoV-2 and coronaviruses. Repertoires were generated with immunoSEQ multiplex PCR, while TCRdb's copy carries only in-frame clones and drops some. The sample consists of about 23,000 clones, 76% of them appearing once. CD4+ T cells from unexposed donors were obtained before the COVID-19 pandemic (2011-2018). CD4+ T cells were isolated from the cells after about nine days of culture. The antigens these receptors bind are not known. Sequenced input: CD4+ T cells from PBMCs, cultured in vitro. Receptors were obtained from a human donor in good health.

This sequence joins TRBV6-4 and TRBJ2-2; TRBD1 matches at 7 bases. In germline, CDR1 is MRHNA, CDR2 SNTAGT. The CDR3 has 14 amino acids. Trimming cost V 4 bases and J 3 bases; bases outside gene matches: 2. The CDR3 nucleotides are TGTGCCAGCAGTGGCCAGGGGGACACCGGGGAGCTGTTTTTT. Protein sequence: CASSGQGDTGELFF.

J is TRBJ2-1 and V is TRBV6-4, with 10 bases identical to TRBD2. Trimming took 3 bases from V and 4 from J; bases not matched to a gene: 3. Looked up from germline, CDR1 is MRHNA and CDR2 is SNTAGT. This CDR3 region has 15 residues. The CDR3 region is CASSETSGDYNEQFF. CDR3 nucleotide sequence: TGTGCCAGCAGTGAAACTAGCGGGGATTACAATGAGCAGTTCTTC.

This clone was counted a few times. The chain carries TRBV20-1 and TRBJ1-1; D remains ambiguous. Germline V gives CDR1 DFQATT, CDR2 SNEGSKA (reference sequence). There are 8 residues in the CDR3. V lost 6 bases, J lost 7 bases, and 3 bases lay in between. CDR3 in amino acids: CSANEAFF. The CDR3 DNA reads TGCAGTGCGAATGAAGCTTTCTTT.

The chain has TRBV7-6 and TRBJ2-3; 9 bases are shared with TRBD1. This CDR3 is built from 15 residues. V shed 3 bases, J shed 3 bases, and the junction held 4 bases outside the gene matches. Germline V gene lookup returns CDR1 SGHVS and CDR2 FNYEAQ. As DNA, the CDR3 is TGTGCCAGCAGCTTTGCTGGACAGGGGACAGATACGCAGTATTTT. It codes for CASSFAGQGTDTQYF. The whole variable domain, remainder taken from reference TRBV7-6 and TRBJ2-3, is GAGVSQSPRYKVTKRGQDVALRCDPISGHVSLYWYRQALGQGPEFLTYFNYEAQQDKSGLPNDRFSAERPEGSISTLTIQRTEQRDSAMYRCASSFAGQGTDTQYFGPGTRLTVL.

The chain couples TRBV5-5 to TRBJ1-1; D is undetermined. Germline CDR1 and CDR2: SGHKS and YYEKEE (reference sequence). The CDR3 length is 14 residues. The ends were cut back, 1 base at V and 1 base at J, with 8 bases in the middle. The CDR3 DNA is TGTGCCAGCAGCTTGTGGCGGAAGAACACTGAAGCTTTCTTT. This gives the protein CASSLWRKNTEAFF.

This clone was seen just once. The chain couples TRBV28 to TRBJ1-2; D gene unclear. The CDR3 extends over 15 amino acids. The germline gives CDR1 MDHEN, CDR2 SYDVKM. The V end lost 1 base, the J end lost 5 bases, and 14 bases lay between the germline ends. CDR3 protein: CASSLYRVRRYGYTF. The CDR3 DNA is TGTGCCAGCAGTTTATACCGGGTCCGAAGGTATGGCTACACCTTC.

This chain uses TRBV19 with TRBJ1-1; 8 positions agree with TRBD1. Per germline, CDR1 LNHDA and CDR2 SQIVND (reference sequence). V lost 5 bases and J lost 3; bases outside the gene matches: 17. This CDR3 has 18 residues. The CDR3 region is CASSSLTRIGQGDTEAFF. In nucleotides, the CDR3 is TGTGCCAGTAGTTCCCTAACCCGAATAGGACAGGGCGACACTGAAGCTTTCTTT. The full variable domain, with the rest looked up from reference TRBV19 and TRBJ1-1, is DGGITQSPKYLFRKEGQNVTLSCEQNLNHDAMYWYRQDPGQGLRLIYYSQIVNDFQKGDIAEGYSVSREKKESFPLTVTSAQKNPTAFYLCASSSLTRIGQGDTEAFFGQGTRLTVV.

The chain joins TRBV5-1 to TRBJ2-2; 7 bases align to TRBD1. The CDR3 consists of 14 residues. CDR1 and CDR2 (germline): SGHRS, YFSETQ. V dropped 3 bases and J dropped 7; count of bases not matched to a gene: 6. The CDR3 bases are TGCGCCAGCAGCTCGACAGGGATTGGCGGGGAGCTGTTTTTT. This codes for CASSSTGIGGELFF.

The CDR3 nucleotides are TGTGCCACCAGTGATTTGAAGACAGGGAGGACAGATACGCAGTATTTT. It translates to CATSDLKTGRTDTQYF. The chain joins TRBV24-1 to TRBJ2-3; maybe TRBD1 (7 bases). V was clipped by 0 bases and J by 3 bases, with 12 bases between them. This CDR3 contains 16 residues. Germline V gene lookup returns CDR1 KGHDR and CDR2 SFDVKD.

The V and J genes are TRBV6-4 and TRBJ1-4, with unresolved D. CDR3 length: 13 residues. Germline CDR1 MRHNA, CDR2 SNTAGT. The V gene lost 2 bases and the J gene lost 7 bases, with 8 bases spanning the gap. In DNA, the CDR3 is TGTGCCAGCAGTGACGCGTGGGGTGAAAAACTGTTTTTT. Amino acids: CASSDAWGEKLFF.

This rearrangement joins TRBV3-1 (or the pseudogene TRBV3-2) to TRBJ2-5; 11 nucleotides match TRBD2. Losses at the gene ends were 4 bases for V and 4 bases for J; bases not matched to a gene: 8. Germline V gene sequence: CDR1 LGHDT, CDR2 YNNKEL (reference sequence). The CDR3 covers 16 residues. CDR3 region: CASSPRTSGYGETQYF. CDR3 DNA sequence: TGTGCCAGCAGCCCCCGGACTAGCGGGTATGGAGAGACCCAGTACTTC.

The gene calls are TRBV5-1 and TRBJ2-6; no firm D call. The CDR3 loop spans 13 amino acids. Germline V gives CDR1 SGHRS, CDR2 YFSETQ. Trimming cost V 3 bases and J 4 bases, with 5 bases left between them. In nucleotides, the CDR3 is TGCGCCAGCAGCTCCGTCGGGGCCAACGTCCTGACTTTC. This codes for CASSSVGANVLTF.

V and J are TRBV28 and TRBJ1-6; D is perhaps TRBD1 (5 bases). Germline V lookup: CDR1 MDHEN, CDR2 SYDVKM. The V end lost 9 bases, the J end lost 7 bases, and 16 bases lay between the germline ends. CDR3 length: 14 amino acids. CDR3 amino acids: CASFPGTENSPLHF. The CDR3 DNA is TGTGCCAGTTTCCCCGGGACGGAAAATTCACCCCTCCACTTT.

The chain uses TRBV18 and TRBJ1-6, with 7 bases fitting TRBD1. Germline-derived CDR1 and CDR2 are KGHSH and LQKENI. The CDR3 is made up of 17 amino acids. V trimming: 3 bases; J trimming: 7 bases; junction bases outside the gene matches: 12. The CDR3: CASSPNVGQAANSPLHF. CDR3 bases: TGTGCCAGCTCACCCAACGTAGGACAGGCGGCCAATTCACCCCTCCACTTT.

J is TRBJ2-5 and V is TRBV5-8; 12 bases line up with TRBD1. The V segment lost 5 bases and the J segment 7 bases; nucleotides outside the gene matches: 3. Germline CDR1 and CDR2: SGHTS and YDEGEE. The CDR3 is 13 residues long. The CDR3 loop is CASSGTGGVTQYF. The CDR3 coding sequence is TGTGCCAGCAGTGGGACAGGGGGCGTGACCCAGTACTTC. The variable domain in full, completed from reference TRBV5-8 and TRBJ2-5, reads EAGVTQSPTHLIKTRGQQATLRCSPISGHTSVYWYQQALGLGLQFLLWYDEGEERNRGNFPPRFSGRQFPNYSSELNVNALELEDSALYLCASSGTGGVTQYFGPGTRLLVL.

The CDR3 loop is CASNTGRGAYEQYF. The CDR3 DNA follows: TGTGCCAGCAACACAGGACGGGGCGCCTACGAGCAGTACTTC. The rearrangement joins TRBV27 to TRBJ2-7; D possibly uses TRBD1 or TRBD2 (5 bases each). Deletions cut 7 bases from V and 2 bases from J, with 15 bases between. Germline CDR1 MNHEY, CDR2 SMNVEV (reference sequence). The CDR3 has 14 amino acids.

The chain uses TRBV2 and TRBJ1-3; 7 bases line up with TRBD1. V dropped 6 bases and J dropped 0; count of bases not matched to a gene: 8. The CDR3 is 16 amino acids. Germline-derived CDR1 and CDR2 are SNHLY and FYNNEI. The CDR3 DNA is TGTGCCAGCAGAGACAGGGCCTCCCTCTCTGGAAACACCATATATTTT. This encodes CASRDRASLSGNTIYF.

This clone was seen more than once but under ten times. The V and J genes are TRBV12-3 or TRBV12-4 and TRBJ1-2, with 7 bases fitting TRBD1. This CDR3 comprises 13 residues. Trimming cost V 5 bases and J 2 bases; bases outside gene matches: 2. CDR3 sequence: CASSMTGNYGYTF. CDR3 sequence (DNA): TGTGCCAGCAGTATGACAGGGAACTATGGCTACACCTTC.

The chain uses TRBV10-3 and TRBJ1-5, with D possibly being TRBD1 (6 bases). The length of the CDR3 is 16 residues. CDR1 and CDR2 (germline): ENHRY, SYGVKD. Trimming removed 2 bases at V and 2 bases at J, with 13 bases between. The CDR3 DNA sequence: TGTGCCATCAGTGAGGTCAGGGGTGCGGGCAATCAGCCCCAGCATTTT. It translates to CAISEVRGAGNQPQHF.

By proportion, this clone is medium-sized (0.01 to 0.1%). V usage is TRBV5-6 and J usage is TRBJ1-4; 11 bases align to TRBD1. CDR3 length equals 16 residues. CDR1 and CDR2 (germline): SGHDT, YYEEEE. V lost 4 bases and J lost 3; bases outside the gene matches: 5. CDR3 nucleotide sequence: TGTGCCAGCAGCCCAGGACAGGGGGCAGCTAATGAAAAACTGTTTTTT. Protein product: CASSPGQGAANEKLFF.